These T cell receptor beta chains were read from a single sample in a study of blood T cell repertoires in COVID-19. Some clones are missing from TCRdb's copy, which holds only in-frame ones; the method was immunoSEQ multiplex PCR. The table lists 250,000 to 400,000 clones, 90% of them singletons. The specimen was peripheral blood. The receptors were sampled from a woman between 25 and 40 years old with COVID-19, enrolled during active disease. The CDR3 runs from the conserved cysteine through the conserved F or W.

V,J,CDR3
TRBV15,TRBJ2-1,CATSRTSGYNEQFF
TRBV10-3,TRBJ1-2,CAISEGGANYGYTF
TRBV7-6,TRBJ1-6,CASSSRDSSYNSPLHF
TRBV19,TRBJ2-3,CASSIDRDPQYF
TRBV28,TRBJ1-1,CASSLPQMNTEAFF
TRBV5-1,TRBJ2-1,CASSVIAGDNEQFF
TRBV12-3/TRBV12-4,TRBJ1-1,CASSRDMNTEAFF
TRBV5-1,TRBJ2-5,CASSRSGTGVRETQYF
TRBV2,TRBJ1-1,CASSETHLNTEAFF
TRBV12-5,TRBJ1-4,CASGLGQAREEKLFF
TRBV2,TRBJ2-7,CASRETFRGGYEQYF
TRBV4-1,TRBJ2-1,CASSLRLAGGSYNEQFF
TRBV30,TRBJ2-7,CAWSGQGAGEYF
TRBV19,TRBJ2-1,CASSLYNEQFF
TRBV27,TRBJ1-5,CASSLGTVNQPQHF
TRBV12-5,TRBJ1-5,CASGPGQGGGQPQHF
TRBV30,TRBJ2-7,CAWTPAYRASEQYF
TRBV24-1,TRBJ2-2,CATSQGGELFF
TRBV3-1/TRBV3-2,TRBJ1-1,CASSQGFAGEGNTEAFF
TRBV4-1,TRBJ1-4,CASSQTGGLGSYEKLFF
TRBV7-9,TRBJ1-6,CASSLGGGESPYNSPLHF
TRBV3-1/TRBV3-2,TRBJ1-1,CASSQGRDTEAFF
TRBV2,TRBJ1-1,CASGIRQGANTEAFF
TRBV7-2,TRBJ1-1,CASSLDSANTETFF
TRBV28,TRBJ2-7,CASSSGGEASYEQYF
TRBV5-5,TRBJ1-1,CASSLALGGTEAFF
TRBV25-1,TRBJ1-6,CASGQGNDSPLHF
TRBV9,TRBJ1-1,CASSAFGTANTEAFF
TRBV9,TRBJ2-2,CASSVRGLADTNTGELFF
TRBV11-1,TRBJ2-2,CASSLGQGTGELFF
TRBV27,TRBJ2-5,CATGTGVGETQYF
TRBV9,TRBJ1-2,CASSVTGQGTDYTF
TRBV6-6,TRBJ2-7,CASSYSAGYYEQYF
TRBV3-1/TRBV3-2,TRBJ1-1,CASSTRQVANTEAFF
TRBV28,TRBJ1-1,CASSFIKQGVALFRAFF
TRBV6-1,TRBJ1-1,CASSEGAGIGAFF
TRBV7-2,TRBJ2-1,CASSTYTGGTYNEQFF
TRBV19,TRBJ1-4,CASTFDEKLFF
TRBV5-1,TRBJ1-3,CASSFGMTGNTIYF
TRBV28,TRBJ1-5,CASSLSGARPQHF
TRBV9,TRBJ2-1,CASSGTSGRDNEQFF
TRBV5-8,TRBJ1-1,CASAASRDTEAFF
TRBV2,TRBJ2-5,CASTTSQETQYF
TRBV5-4,TRBJ1-2,CASSWDRGSGGYTF
TRBV19,TRBJ2-5,CASSIFLHAPQETQYF
TRBV11-2,TRBJ2-7,CASSLLRAGSYEQYF
TRBV30,TRBJ1-2,CAWSAYRGRYEAVNYGYTF
TRBV7-9,TRBJ2-7,CASSRAGYYEQYF
TRBV30,TRBJ1-6,CAWSQGRTYNSPLHF
TRBV24-1,TRBJ2-1,CATSGTSGIGSYNEQFF
TRBV7-9,TRBJ2-1,CASSLASGSARWFNRKFF
TRBV29-1,TRBJ1-1,CSVVGRARGEAFF
TRBV28,TRBJ2-1,CASSLLGTRTEQFF
TRBV2,TRBJ1-1,CASSEGSQGLNTEAFF
TRBV11-2,TRBJ2-3,CASSPDRFTDTQYF
TRBV7-7,TRBJ2-5,CASSPGVMMLETQYF
TRBV9,TRBJ1-2,CASSVVPSDSYGYTF